This T cell receptor (beta chain) emerged from a study of T-cell memory formation after mild COVID-19. Across the study: TCR clusters were mostly donor specific.

A word on this clonotype: Its antigen is currently unknown.

TCR alpha and TCR beta cDNA libraries with sample barcodes and UMIs came from 5'RACE using constant-segment primers. TCRdb re-called the 5' RACE reads with MiXCR, one entry per CDR3 protein. Found here are 400,000 to 500,000 distinct CDR3 sequences, 20% of them singletons; the top ten hold more than 8%. Overall study findings and caveats: Some clones that responded were present in memory (sampled pre-infection), which suggests cross-reactive memory joined. Whether day 37 second-wave clones are SARS-CoV-2-specific was not confirmed.

The CDR3 consists of 20 residues. Trimming left V 3 bases short and J 0 bases short, with 21 bases between. This rearrangement joins TRBV12-3 or TRBV12-4 to TRBJ2-6; possible D gene TRBD2, 5 bases. Sequencing was done on a sample of PBMCs or a T cell subset sorted from them (not recorded which). The sequence was obtained from an adult woman who had mild COVID-19 (a few samples of this study predate the infection). Cell type and time point are not known. Written as DNA, the CDR3 is TGTGCCAGCAGTTTCCGGCTGAGGGCAGAATTCCCCTCTGGGGCCAACGTCCTGACTTTC. This encodes CASSFRLRAEFPSGANVLTF.